This record looks at one T cell receptor beta chain sequence and its context. Its antigen is still unknown. Base qualities are not provided; no much larger clone lies one nucleotide away. Receptor libraries were prepared by PCR. Instrument used: Illumina HiSeq 2500. To normalize quantification of the TCRbeta repertoire, the TCR libraries were built with molecular barcoding that relied on unique molecular identifiers. TCRdb redid the processing of the public reads, applying fastp at Q25 and MiXCR, and retained in-frame beta chains. Rows are combined by CDR3 protein, so each entry shows the most common genes and DNA. In this sample the table shows nearly 400,000 distinct CDR3 sequences, about a fifth of which occur a single time. The biggest ten clones account for 3.8% of the sample. The data derive from a study of T-cell reconstitution after alpha-beta-depleted transplantation in children (TCRdb year 2016). Background on the whole study: The study quantitatively tracked T-cell immune reconstitution after TCRalphabeta/CD19-depleted allogeneic hematopoietic cell transplantation in children using TCR repertoire profiling.

From cysteine to phenylalanine, the CDR3 is 15 amino acids long. Of all the DNA, just the CDR3 is kept, 45 bases in frame from base 1. At the junction V is shortened by 5 bases and J by 2 bases; bases outside the gene matches: 8. CDR1 is given as KGHSH and CDR2 as LQKENI, both from the germline V gene. The specimen comprised PBMCs from the stem cell graft donor, sampled from the stem cell graft. This TCR derives from a human donor who donated a stem cell graft to a child with acute myeloid leukemia. The rearrangement combines TRBV18 with TRBJ2-5, and 7 junction bases match TRBD1. The CDR3 is CASSVRDSPQETQYF. The DNA sequence is as follows: TGTGCCAGCTCAGTACGGGACAGTCCTCAAGAGACCCAGTACTTC.